This is a list of T cell receptor beta chains from one sample in a study of CD8 T cells in Susac syndrome. Each CDR3 protein is one row after TCRdb ran MiXCR on the immunoSEQ multiplex PCR reads. Altogether some 120,000 distinct CDR3 sequences are present, under 95% being singletons, with the ten largest covering around 0.25%. Sequencing input: CD8+ T cells from PBMCs. The receptors were gathered from a human donor with multiple sclerosis. CDR3s include the opening cysteine and the closing phenylalanine or tryptophan. The D gene is left open where the match is weak. Size is stated for part of the rows, as once, few or many counts, or as a class when the clone is expanded.

d_gene	abundance	v_gene	j_gene	CDR3aa	CDR3nt
-	-	TRBV4-3	TRBJ1-1	CASSQYLNTEAFF	TGCGCCAGCAGCCAATATCTGAACACTGAAGCTTTCTTT
-	-	TRBV27	TRBJ2-7	CASSFDDSYEQYF	TGTGCCAGCAGTTTTGATGACTCCTACGAGCAGTACTTC
-	once	TRBV5-6	TRBJ1-6	CASSLAGGAPLHF	TGTGCCAGCAGCTTGGCCGGAGGGGCACCCCTCCACTTT
TRBD2	once	TRBV29-1	TRBJ2-3	CSGTSGPTDTQYF	TGCAGCGGGACTAGCGGGCCAACAGATACGCAGTATTTT
TRBD1	-	TRBV29-1	TRBJ1-2	CSGQGWGGYTF	TGCAGCGGACAGGGGTGGGGTGGCTACACCTTC
-	-	TRBV11-2	TRBJ2-7	CASSWDGGREQYF	TGTGCCAGCAGCTGGGACGGGGGTAGGGAGCAGTACTTC
TRBD2	-	TRBV24-1	TRBJ2-3	CATSRGRWDTQYF	TGTGCCACCAGTCGCGGGAGATGGGATACGCAGTATTTT
TRBD1	once	TRBV2	TRBJ1-2	CASRGQAANYGYTF	TGTGCCAGCAGGGGACAGGCAGCTAACTATGGCTACACCTTC
-	-	TRBV12-3/TRBV12-4	TRBJ1-1	CASSSGEAEAFF	TGTGCCAGCAGCTCAGGGGAGGCTGAAGCTTTCTTT
TRBD1	-	TRBV5-1	TRBJ2-5	CASSPGTGGETQYF	TGCGCCAGCAGCCCTGGGACAGGAGGGGAGACCCAGTACTTC
-	-	TRBV10-3	TRBJ1-5	CAISESRSNQPQHF	TGTGCCATCAGTGAATCCCGCAGTAATCAGCCCCAGCATTTT
TRBD2	-	TRBV28	TRBJ2-1	CASSFWREETNEQFF	TGTGCCAGCAGTTTCTGGCGGGAGGAAACCAATGAGCAGTTCTTC
-	-	TRBV5-4	TRBJ1-1	CASSYDRNTEAFF	TGTGCCAGCAGCTACGACAGAAACACTGAAGCTTTCTTT
-	-	TRBV4-1	TRBJ1-5	CASSPDQSLLNQPQHF	TGCGCCAGCAGCCCCGATCAGTCCCTTCTCAATCAGCCCCAGCATTTT
-	-	TRBV6-6	TRBJ1-3	CASSYQPDSGNTIYF	TGTGCCAGCAGTTACCAGCCTGACTCTGGAAACACCATATATTTT
-	-	TRBV29-1	TRBJ1-2	CSVVWANYGYTF	TGCAGCGTTGTATGGGCTAACTATGGCTACACCTTC
-	-	TRBV19	TRBJ1-2	CASSRRTDLGYGYTF	TGTGCCAGTAGTCGTCGGACAGATCTTGGTTATGGCTACACCTTC
TRBD1	-	TRBV28	TRBJ2-7	CASSLAQGISYEQYF	TGTGCCAGCAGTTTGGCACAGGGGATCTCCTACGAGCAGTACTTC
-	once	TRBV28	TRBJ2-7	CASSLEGGPYEQYF	TGTGCCAGCAGTTTAGAGGGGGGGCCCTACGAGCAGTACTTC
-	-	TRBV11-2	TRBJ2-2	CASSFIALNTGELFF	TGTGCCAGCAGCTTTATAGCGCTAAACACCGGGGAGCTGTTTTTT
TRBD1	-	TRBV29-1	TRBJ2-1	CSGSDRDNEQFF	TGCAGCGGCTCGGACAGGGACAATGAGCAGTTCTTC
-	few	TRBV6-6	TRBJ2-6	CASSYLGPGANVLTF	TGTGCCAGCAGTTACTTGGGGCCTGGGGCCAACGTCCTGACTTTC
-	-	TRBV27	TRBJ2-7	CASSVSQGIDEQYF	TGTGCCAGCAGTGTCTCGCAGGGCATCGACGAGCAGTACTTC
-	-	TRBV28	TRBJ1-5	CASSLAGVGNQPQHF	TGTGCCAGCAGTTTGGCAGGTGTGGGCAATCAGCCCCAGCATTTT
-	-	TRBV15	TRBJ1-3	CATSRDRTDSGNTIYF	TGTGCCACCAGCAGAGATAGGACGGACTCTGGAAACACCATATATTTT
-	-	TRBV9	TRBJ1-1	CASSPGGETEAFF	TGTGCCAGCAGCCCAGGCGGTGAAACTGAAGCTTTCTTT
-	-	TRBV27	TRBJ2-7	CASSFAAEQYF	TGTGCCAGCAGTTTTGCAGCAGAGCAGTACTTC
-	-	TRBV11-3	TRBJ2-1	CASSLDPQGGLSYNEQFF	TGTGCCAGCAGCTTAGATCCCCAAGGGGGTCTCTCCTACAATGAGCAGTTCTTC
-	-	TRBV7-9	TRBJ2-7	CASRIGSQEQYF	TGTGCCAGCAGAATCGGGAGCCAAGAGCAGTACTTC
-	-	TRBV20-1	TRBJ2-1	CSARDIADEQFF	TGCAGTGCTAGAGATATCGCGGATGAGCAGTTCTTC
-	-	TRBV30	TRBJ1-1	CAWGPLMGPEAFF	TGTGCCTGGGGACCGCTTATGGGGCCTGAAGCTTTCTTT
-	-	TRBV6-6	TRBJ2-2	CASTRVAGLGTGELFF	TGTGCCAGCACCCGGGTGGCAGGGCTAGGCACCGGGGAGCTGTTTTTT
-	-	TRBV5-1	TRBJ1-1	CASSRSQGVNTEAFF	TGCGCCAGCAGCAGATCACAGGGCGTGAACACTGAAGCTTTCTTT
-	-	TRBV13	TRBJ1-5	CASSLGRKEIQPQHF	TGTGCCAGCAGCTTAGGCCGAAAGGAAATCCAGCCCCAGCATTTT
TRBD2	-	TRBV29-1	TRBJ2-7	CSGLAGPYEQYF	TGCAGCGGACTAGCGGGACCTTACGAGCAGTACTTC
TRBD1	-	TRBV15	TRBJ1-1	CATTMRGPGNEAFF	TGTGCCACCACTATGAGGGGGCCGGGGAATGAAGCTTTCTTT
-	few	TRBV3-1	TRBJ2-7	CASSYGVYEQYF	TGTGCCAGCAGTTATGGGGTTTACGAGCAGTACTTC
TRBD2	-	TRBV11-2	TRBJ2-7	CASTSGLGNEQYF	TGTGCCAGCACCTCGGGACTAGGGAACGAGCAGTACTTC
TRBD2	-	TRBV29-1	TRBJ2-1	CSVRLAGGEQFF	TGCAGCGTCCGACTAGCGGGCGGTGAGCAGTTCTTC
TRBD2	-	TRBV7-3	TRBJ2-1	CASSKVGEGLYNEQFF	TGTGCCAGCAGCAAGGTGGGGGAGGGCCTCTACAATGAGCAGTTCTTC
TRBD2	-	TRBV4-1	TRBJ2-1	CASSQDGTRGFGEQFF	TGCGCCAGCAGCCAAGATGGGACTAGGGGTTTCGGTGAGCAGTTCTTC
-	-	TRBV27	TRBJ2-7	CASSATRDPLAGEQYF	TGTGCCAGCAGTGCTACCCGGGACCCCCTCGCGGGGGAGCAGTACTTC
-	-	TRBV7-9	TRBJ1-3	CASTETDSGNTIYF	TGTGCCAGCACGGAGACAGACTCTGGAAACACCATATATTTT
-	-	TRBV11-2	TRBJ2-5	CASSFLADRRETQYF	TGTGCCAGCAGCTTCCTAGCGGACAGGCGCGAGACCCAGTACTTC
-	-	TRBV9	TRBJ2-1	CASSVVGGGEQFF	TGTGCCAGCAGCGTAGTGGGGGGCGGTGAGCAGTTCTTC